Sequencing of this T cell receptor (beta chain) was carried out in a study of PD-1 blockade in classical Hodgkin lymphoma. Looking at the study overall: Nivolumab dosing for patients was 3 mg/kg, administered intravenously every 2 weeks.

Per the germline V gene, CDR1 is LGHNA and CDR2 is YNFKEQ. V gave up 1 base and J gave up 5 bases; unmatched junction bases: 8. The CDR3 covers 18 residues. The method was immunoSEQ multiplex PCR; TCRdb's version includes in-frame clones alone and lacks a portion of them. This table has approximately 98,000 clones, roughly nine tenths appearing once. Each patient relapsed following autologous stem cell transplantation, and prior brentuximab vedotin exposure differed. Classification of best responses gave complete response, partial response or progressive disease. Details on this clone: Its specificity is unknown.

Study-wide results and limits: With CD4+ cells, TCR diversity rose significantly by C4D1, but not with CD8+ cells.

This receptor was obtained from a human donor with classical Hodgkin lymphoma. The J gene is TRBJ2-1, the V gene TRBV4-2; 13 bases are shared with TRBD2. Sequenced material: peripheral blood mononuclear cells (PBMCs), taken before the second cycle of nivolumab. The CDR3 nucleotides read TGTGCCAGCAGCCAAGCGGCTTCGACTAGCGGGAGGAACAATGAGCAGTTCTTC. It specifies CASSQAASTSGRNNEQFF.